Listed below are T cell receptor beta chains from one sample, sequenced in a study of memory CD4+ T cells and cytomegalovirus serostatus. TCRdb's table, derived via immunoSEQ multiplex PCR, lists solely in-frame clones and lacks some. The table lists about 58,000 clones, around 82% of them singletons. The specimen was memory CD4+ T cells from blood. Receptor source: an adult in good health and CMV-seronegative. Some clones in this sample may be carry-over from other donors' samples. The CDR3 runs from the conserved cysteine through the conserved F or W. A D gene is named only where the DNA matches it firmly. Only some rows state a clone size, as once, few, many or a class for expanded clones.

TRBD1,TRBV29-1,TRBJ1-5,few,TGCAGCGTTTATTGGGACAGTCATCAGCATTTT,CSVYWDSHQHF
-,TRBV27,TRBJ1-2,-,TGTGCCAGCAGTACTCCTACAGGTGGCTACACCTTC,CASSTPTGGYTF
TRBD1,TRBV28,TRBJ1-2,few,TGTGCCAGCAGTCGAGTCAGGGGGATCTATGGCTACACCTTC,CASSRVRGIYGYTF
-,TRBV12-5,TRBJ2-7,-,TGTGCTAGTGGTTTGGACCCCCGGGACTTCCCCGAGCAGTACTTC,CASGLDPRDFPEQYF
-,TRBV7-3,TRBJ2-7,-,TGTGCCAGCAGCGCTGACGGGGGATTCTCCTACGAGCAGTACTTC,CASSADGGFSYEQYF
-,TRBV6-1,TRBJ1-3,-,TGTGCCAGCAGTGAAGTAGGAGGGGGCTCTGGAAACACCATATATTTT,CASSEVGGGSGNTIYF
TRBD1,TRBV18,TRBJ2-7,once,TGTGCCAGCTCACCACGGGACAGAAACGAGCAGTACTTC,CASSPRDRNEQYF
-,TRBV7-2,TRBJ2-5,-,TGTGCCAGCAGCCCCAGCCGGGCTCAAGAGACCCAGTACTTC,CASSPSRAQETQYF
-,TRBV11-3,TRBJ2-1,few,TGTGCCAGCAGCATCATTAGCGGCTCAGAGCAGTTCTTC,CASSIISGSEQFF
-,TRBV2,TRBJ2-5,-,TGTGCCAGCAGTGAAAAGGGGCTGCTCCAAGAGACCCAGTACTTC,CASSEKGLLQETQYF
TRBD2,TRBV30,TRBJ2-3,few,TGTGCCTGGACGAATAAAGCGGGAGACGGGCGCGATACGCAGTATTTT,CAWTNKAGDGRDTQYF
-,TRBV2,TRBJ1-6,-,TGTGCCAGCAGTGTAAAGAGGGCGTCCTATAATTCACCCCTCCACTTT,CASSVKRASYNSPLHF
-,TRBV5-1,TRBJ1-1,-,TGCGCCAGCAGCGGAAGACAGGAAGCTTTCTTT,CASSGRQEAFF
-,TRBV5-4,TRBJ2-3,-,TGTGCCAGCAGCTTCCTGCCCCCAGATACGCAGTATTTT,CASSFLPPDTQYF
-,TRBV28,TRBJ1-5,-,TGTGCCAGCAGTTTTGTCGGTAGCAATCAGCCCCAGCATTTT,CASSFVGSNQPQHF
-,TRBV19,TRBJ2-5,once,TGTGCCAGTAGTATAGGGGCAGGGGTTCTGGAGACCCAGTACTTC,CASSIGAGVLETQYF
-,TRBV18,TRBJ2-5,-,TGTGCCAGCTCACCATCAGAGACCCAGTACTTC,CASSPSETQYF
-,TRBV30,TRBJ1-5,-,TGTGCCTGGAGTAACAGGGTTGGTCAGCCCCAGCATTTT,CAWSNRVGQPQHF
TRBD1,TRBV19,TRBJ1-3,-,TGTGCCAGTAGTGCTCACAGGGGTAACGGAAACACCATATATTTT,CASSAHRGNGNTIYF
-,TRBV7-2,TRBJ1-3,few,TGTGCCAGCTCCAGGCCGGGTCGCTCTGGAAACACCATATATTTT,CASSRPGRSGNTIYF
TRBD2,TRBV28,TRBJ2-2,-,TGTGCCAGCATGTCAACGGGAGGCTTCATCGGGGAGCTGTTTTTT,CASMSTGGFIGELFF
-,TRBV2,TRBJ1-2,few,TGTGCCACTGCCGCTTCGGGGTATGGCTACACCTTC,CATAASGYGYTF
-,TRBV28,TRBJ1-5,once,TGTGCCAGCAGTTTGACGGGACTATATAGCAATCAGCCCCAGCATTTT,CASSLTGLYSNQPQHF
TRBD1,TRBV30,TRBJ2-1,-,TGTGCCTGGAGCGCAGGGGGCGCGGGGCAGTTCTTC,CAWSAGGAGQFF
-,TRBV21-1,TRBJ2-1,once,TGTGCCAGCAGCAAAGTTTCAGGGGGGTACAATGAGCAGTTCTTC,CASSKVSGGYNEQFF